This TCR beta chain was obtained from a study of T cells in Graves' hyperthyroidism and ophthalmopathy. Absence of ophthalmopathy progression within 18 months defined stable Graves' hyperthyroidism. Newly diagnosed hyperthyroidism, duration under 2 months, in patients aged 18 to 65. This clonotype came up many times. What it recognizes is unknown. Amplification of TCR beta CDR3 regions was performed using RNA transcripts as template. HTBI primers drove first-round RT-PCR of the TCR CDR3. TCRdb re-analysed the multiplex PCR reads in MiXCR, keeping a single row per CDR3 protein. The sample lists about 590,000 distinct CDR3 sequences, approximately 14% seen once, with around 6.6% in the top ten. Study outcomes and limitations: Blood also showed most of the thyroid clonotypes that were expanded above 0.001.

This CDR3 comprises 16 residues. V lost 4 bases, J lost 4 bases, and 7 bases stayed unmatched. CDR1 is SGHAT and CDR2 is FQDESV in the germline V gene (reference sequence). Sequenced: blood. This rearrangement joins TRBV11-1 to TRBJ2-1, with 10 bases matching TRBD2. The clonotype was recovered from a woman aged 30 to 39 with Graves' hyperthyroidism. In DNA form, the CDR3 reads TGTGCCAGCAGCTCTACTAGCGGGGACTATTACAATGAGCAGTTCTTC. It codes for CASSSTSGDYYNEQFF.